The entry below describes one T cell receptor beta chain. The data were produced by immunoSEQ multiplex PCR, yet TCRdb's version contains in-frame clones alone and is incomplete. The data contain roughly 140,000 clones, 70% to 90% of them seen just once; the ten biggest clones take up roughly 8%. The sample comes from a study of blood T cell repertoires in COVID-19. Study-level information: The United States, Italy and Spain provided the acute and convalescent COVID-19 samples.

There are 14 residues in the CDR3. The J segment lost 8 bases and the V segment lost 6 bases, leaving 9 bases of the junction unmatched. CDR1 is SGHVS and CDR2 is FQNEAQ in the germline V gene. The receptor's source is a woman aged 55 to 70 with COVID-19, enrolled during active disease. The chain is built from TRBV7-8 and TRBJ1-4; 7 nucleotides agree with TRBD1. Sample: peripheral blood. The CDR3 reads CASRRDRVGEKLFF. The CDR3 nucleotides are TGTGCCAGCAGGCGTGACAGGGTGGGCGAAAAACTGTTTTTT.